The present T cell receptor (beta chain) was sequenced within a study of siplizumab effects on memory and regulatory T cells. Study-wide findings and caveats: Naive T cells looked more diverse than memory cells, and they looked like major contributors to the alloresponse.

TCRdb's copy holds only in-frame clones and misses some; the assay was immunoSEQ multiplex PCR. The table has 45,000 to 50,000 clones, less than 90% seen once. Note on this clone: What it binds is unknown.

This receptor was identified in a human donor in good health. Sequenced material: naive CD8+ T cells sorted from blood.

The CDR3 region is CASSDTKDAPQDNEQFF. In nucleotides, the CDR3 is TGTGCCAGCAGTGATACGAAGGACGCTCCTCAGGACAATGAGCAGTTCTTC. The chain employs TRBV2 and TRBJ2-1, with unresolved D. From germline, CDR1 is SNHLY and CDR2 FYNNEI. Trimming cost V 3 bases and J 5 bases, with 20 bases left between them. This CDR3 has 17 amino acids.